One and the same sample provided the 5 T cell receptor beta chains below, sequenced in a study of blood T cells in healthy people across ages (dated by TCRdb to the mid-2010s). Libraries were built with 5' RACE. Reads for this sample came from an Illumina HiSeq 2500. A second PCR of roughly 6 to 12 cycles was run with a J-beta primer mix and a sample-barcoded 5' primer. The raw public data were reprocessed by TCRdb itself: fastp quality trimming at Q25, MiXCR clonotype calling, in-frame beta chains only. Each CDR3 protein appears once, grouped with its most common genes and DNA. Here the sample has 600,000 to 800,000 distinct CDR3 sequences; more than 45% occur a single time. The ten largest account for 13% of the sample. The material sequenced was blood. The receptors derive from an elderly woman in good health.

This clonotype was recorded many times. The V and J genes are TRBV3-1 and TRBJ1-6; tentatively, D is TRBD1 (5 bases). V lost 5 bases and J lost 6, with 20 bases in between. The CDR3 consists of 17 residues. From germline, CDR1 is LGHDT and CDR2 YNNKEL (reference sequence). CDR3 region: CASSVTTVVAGNSPLHF. In DNA form, the CDR3 reads TGTGCCAGCAGCGTCACGACAGTGGTAGCGGGTAATTCACCCCTCCACTTT.

As concerns this clonotype: One base away lies a much larger clone, so this may be a sequencing read error. V gene TRBV27 combines with J gene TRBJ2-1; no clear D. CDR1 and CDR2 (germline): MNHEY, SMNVEV (reference sequence). The CDR3 runs 12 residues. The CDR3 coding sequence is TGTGCCAGCAGGTTATTAGGCGGAGAGCAGTTCTTC. Translated, it gives CASRLLGGEQFF.

The CDR3 bases are TGTGCCAGCAGTGCCTCCGGGACAGGGAATTATGGCTACACCTTC. Protein product: CASSASGTGNYGYTF. The chain joins TRBV12-3 or TRBV12-4 to TRBJ1-2; 9 bases match TRBD1. This CDR3 has 15 residues. V gave up 5 bases and J gave up 5 bases; unmatched junction bases: 9.

The chain recombines TRBV10-3 with TRBJ2-7; 9 bases are a match to TRBD2. Germline V gives CDR1 ENHRY, CDR2 SYGVKD. This CDR3 spans 15 amino acids. The J segment lost 3 bases and the V segment lost 3 bases, leaving 6 bases of the junction unmatched. CDR3 residues: CAISEGGSGSYEQYF. The CDR3 bases are TGTGCCATCAGTGAAGGTGGTAGCGGGAGCTACGAGCAGTACTTC.

There are many counts of this clonotype. The V call is TRBV11-2, the J call TRBJ2-5, with D possibly being TRBD2 (5 bases). Germline-derived CDR1 and CDR2 are SGHAT and FQNNGV. V lost 2 bases and J lost 4, with 11 bases in between. The CDR3 is 14 residues long. The CDR3 DNA follows: TGTGCCAGCAGCTTATCAGCTAGCCCAGAGACCCAGTACTTC. It translates to CASSLSASPETQYF. The whole variable domain, filled in from reference TRBV11-2 and TRBJ2-5, reads EAGVAQSPRYKIIEKRQSVAFWCNPISGHATLYWYQQILGQGPKLLIQFQNNGVVDDSQLPKDRFSAERLKGVDSTLKIQPAKLEDSAVYLCASSLSASPETQYFGPGTRLLVL.